Each of the 12 T cell receptor beta chains below was sequenced from the same sample in a study of OX40 agonist ivuxolimab in advanced cancers. Produced via immunoSEQ multiplex PCR; TCRdb's table is partial and in-frame only. The sample records 69,000 or so clones, roughly 82% being singletons. The sample here was CD4+ or CD8+ T cells sorted from blood, taken in a trial of the OX40 agonist ivuxolimab. Receptors originate from an adult with an advanced solid tumor such as melanoma, head and neck, liver or kidney cancer.

The V and J genes are TRBV29-1 and TRBJ2-1; 13 bases match TRBD2. V trimming: 6 bases; J trimming: 7 bases; junction bases outside the gene matches: 3. Germline lookup yields CDR1 SQVTM and CDR2 ANQGSEA. The CDR3 runs to 13 residues. CDR3 nucleotide sequence: TGCAGCGTACTAGCGGGGGGGCAAAATGAGCAGTTCTTC. This translates into CSVLAGGQNEQFF.

V gene TRBV6-6 combines with J gene TRBJ1-1; no clear D gene. From germline, CDR1 is MNHNY and CDR2 SVGAGI (reference sequence). V gave up 6 bases and J gave up 6 bases, with 14 bases separating them. This CDR3 region has 13 residues. The DNA of the CDR3 is TGTGCCAGCAGCCCACCCCAAAGCTCTGAAGCTTTCTTT. Translated, it gives CASSPPQSSEAFF.

This clone has just one count. The same CDR3 can be traced to other DNA sequences in this sample. This chain joins TRBV28 and TRBJ2-5; unclear D gene. Trimming took 4 bases from V and 2 from J, leaving 2 bases between them. Per the germline V gene, CDR1 is MDHEN and CDR2 is SYDVKM. CDR3 length equals 11 residues. The CDR3 DNA reads as TGTGCCAGCAGTTCACAAGAGACCCAGTACTTC. It specifies CASSSQETQYF.

This chain joins TRBV5-1 and TRBJ2-2; 8 bases agree with TRBD2. The length of the CDR3 is 14 residues. Germline-derived CDR1 and CDR2 are SGHRS and YFSETQ. The J segment lost 7 bases and the V segment lost 3 bases, leaving 5 bases of the junction unmatched. The CDR3 protein is CASSYGLALGELFF. In DNA form, the CDR3 reads TGCGCCAGCAGCTACGGACTAGCTCTCGGGGAGCTGTTTTTT.

The gene calls are TRBV21-1 and TRBJ1-5. TRBV21-1 is given as a pseudogene. The CDR3 spans 16 residues. CDR3 nucleotide sequence: TGTGCCAGCAGCAAACCCCGGGGAGGAATCAATCAGCCCCAGCATTTT. Encoded protein: CASSKPRGGINQPQHF.

The chain is built from TRBV27 and TRBJ1-2; 7 nucleotides agree with TRBD1. Germline V gene sequence: CDR1 MNHEY, CDR2 SMNVEV (reference sequence). The CDR3 consists of 15 residues. V shed 2 bases and J 10 bases; nucleotides not matched to a gene: 13. The CDR3 protein is CASSLGAGDSPAYTF. The CDR3 DNA sequence: TGTGCCAGCAGTTTAGGCGCCGGGGACAGCCCGGCCTACACCTTC.

The V call is TRBV7-6, the J call TRBJ2-3, with 9 bases matching TRBD2. From germline, CDR1 is SGHVS and CDR2 FNYEAQ. There are 15 residues in the CDR3. V shed 5 bases, J shed 2 bases, and the junction held 5 bases outside the gene matches. CDR3: CASSPTSGLTDTQYF. CDR3 in DNA: TGTGCCAGCAGCCCAACTAGCGGGCTCACAGATACGCAGTATTTT.

This clone is a singleton in its sample. The rearrangement joins TRBV5-1 to TRBJ1-2, with D uncertain. The CDR3 runs to 13 residues. V dropped 0 bases and J dropped 6 bases, with 9 bases sitting between them. Germline values: CDR1 SGHRS, CDR2 YFSETQ. The CDR3 DNA sequence: TGCGCCAGCAGCTTGGGGCAGAACAATGGCTACACCTTC. The encoded protein is CASSLGQNNGYTF.

This clone was detected a few times. The gene calls are TRBV4-1 and TRBJ2-5; D gene ambiguous. CDR3 size: 17 residues. Between the trimmed V and J ends, which lost 2 bases and 0 bases, there was a span of 16 bases. Germline lookup yields CDR1 MGHRA and CDR2 YSYEKL. The CDR3 nucleotides read TGCGCCAGCAGCCAAACGCCCCTTGGTGGGGACCAAGAGACCCAGTACTTC. As protein: CASSQTPLGGDQETQYF.

This chain uses TRBV18 with TRBJ2-7, with D possibly being TRBD1 or TRBD2 (6 bases each). Germline CDR1 reads KGHSH; CDR2 reads LQKENI. The CDR3 extends over 14 amino acids. The V end was cut by 2 bases, the J end by 2 bases, with 10 bases between. The CDR3 is CASSPGGGPYEQYF. CDR3 nucleotide sequence: TGTGCCAGCTCACCAGGAGGGGGACCCTACGAGCAGTACTTC.

This chain uses TRBV7-9 with TRBJ2-3; the D gene is possibly TRBD1 (6 bases). The CDR3 covers 16 residues. Per the germline V gene, CDR1 is SEHNR and CDR2 is FQNEAQ (reference sequence). Trimming left V 5 bases short and J 1 base short, with 16 bases between. In nucleotides, the CDR3 is TGTGCCAGCAGCGAGAGCAGGGGAGCGGGCACAGATACGCAGTATTTT. Protein sequence: CASSESRGAGTDTQYF.

The chain has TRBV20-1 and TRBJ1-1; D is uncertain. The CDR3 consists of 11 residues. The germline V gene encodes CDR1 DFQATT and CDR2 SNEGSKA (reference sequence). V dropped 4 bases and J dropped 7 bases, with 10 bases sitting between them. Written as DNA, the CDR3 is TGCAGTGCTACCGTCTGGGATGAAGCTTTCTTT. Translated: CSATVWDEAFF.